The 19 T cell receptor beta chains listed next were all sequenced from one sample in a study of spatial heterogeneity in lung cancer. TCRdb re-derived calls from the 5' RACE reads in MiXCR, one entry per CDR3 protein. The data show 10,000 or so distinct CDR3 sequences, approximately 8.1% seen once. Their target antigens are unknown. The time point: sample taken at primary tumor resection. Study-level points and caveats: One measure, the expanded intratumoral alpha and beta TCR count, tracked tumor mutation counts.

The sequencing used lung tumor tissue, collected at surgery. These receptors were taken from a male donor with early-stage non-small cell lung cancer.

This clonotype was counted ten times or more. V is TRBV7-8 and J is TRBJ1-4; 7 bases map to TRBD1. CDR1 and CDR2 from the germline V gene are SGHVS and FQNEAQ. V was pared by 4 bases and J by 7 bases, with 9 bases of the junction left unmatched. This CDR3 spans 15 amino acids. The CDR3 loop reads CASSSYRGRGEKLFF. Written as DNA, the CDR3 is TGTGCCAGCAGCTCCTACAGGGGTCGGGGTGAAAAACTGTTTTTT.

This rearrangement joins TRBV5-1 to TRBJ2-3; tentative D call: TRBD1 (6 bases). V was cut by 4 bases and J by 3 bases, with 12 bases left in between. Germline-derived CDR1 and CDR2 are SGHRS and YFSETQ. The CDR3 extends over 14 amino acids. The CDR3: CASSLQGETDTQYF. In DNA form, the CDR3 reads TGCGCCAGCAGCCTACAGGGTGAGACAGATACGCAGTATTTT.

The chain is built from TRBV20-1 and TRBJ2-5; D is unresolved. The CDR3 runs 14 residues. CDR1 is DFQATT, CDR2 SNEGSKA, per germline (reference sequence). V was cut by 1 base and J by 2 bases, with 11 bases left in between. CDR3 sequence (DNA): TGCAGTGCTAGAGTCAAAGTTGGACAAGAGACCCAGTACTTC. Its translation is CSARVKVGQETQYF.

This clonotype was counted many times. The chain is built from TRBV7-9 and TRBJ2-5, with 10 bases lining up with TRBD1. J was trimmed by 2 bases and V by 3 bases; bases with no gene match: 6. Looked up from germline, CDR1 is SEHNR and CDR2 is FQNEAQ (reference sequence). The CDR3 has 16 residues. CDR3 sequence (DNA): TGTGCCAGCAGCTTCCAGAGGACAGGGGGACAAGAGACCCAGTACTTC. Its protein product is CASSFQRTGGQETQYF.

This clonotype was detected ten times or more. CDR3 bases: TGCAGTGCTAGCAGGAAGTACAATGAGCAGTTCTTC. Protein: CSASRKYNEQFF. This chain joins TRBV20-1 and TRBJ2-1; D not certain. V lost 3 bases and J lost 4, with 7 bases in between. The CDR3 is made up of 12 amino acids. CDR1 DFQATT and CDR2 SNEGSKA come from the germline V gene (reference sequence).

This clonotype has a handful of counts. The chain carries TRBV20-1 and TRBJ2-1, with TRBD2 matching 14 bases. CDR1 and CDR2 (germline): DFQATT, SNEGSKA (reference sequence). After removal of 5 bases from V and 9 bases from J, the junction contained 6 bases not matched to a gene. The CDR3 contains 14 residues. In DNA form, the CDR3 reads TGCAGTGCTTTGACTAGCGGGGGGGCCATTGAGCAGTTCTTC. Translated: CSALTSGGAIEQFF.

On this clonotype itself: Given a much more abundant clone one base away, this may be a read error. A read error is likely, as this CDR3 ends without the conserved phenylalanine or tryptophan. V is TRBV20-1 and J is TRBJ2-1; 7 bases map to TRBD2. CDR1 is DFQATT and CDR2 is SNEGSKA in the germline V gene (reference sequence). V lost 5 bases and J lost 4; bases outside the gene matches: 5. CDR3 length equals 13 residues. The CDR3 nucleotides read TGCAGTGCTGCTAGCGGACGTTACAATGAGCAGTTCCTC. Translation: CSAASGRYNEQFL.

This clonotype was counted ten times or more. The J gene is TRBJ2-1, the V gene TRBV5-1; TRBD2 might be the D (6 bases). The germline V gene encodes CDR1 SGHRS and CDR2 YFSETQ. This CDR3 region has 11 residues. The V end was cut by 7 bases, the J end by 7 bases, with 9 bases between. The CDR3 here is CASHGGNEQFF. The DNA for the CDR3 is TGCGCCAGCCACGGGGGAAATGAGCAGTTCTTC.

This chain links TRBV7-3 with TRBJ1-2, with D hard to call. The CDR3 length is 13 residues. Germline CDR1 reads SGHTA; CDR2 reads FQGTGA. V was cut by 1 base and J by 4 bases, with 7 bases left in between. CDR3 bases: TGTGCCAGCAGCTTAATGGTGGGCTATGGCTACACCTTC. Protein: CASSLMVGYGYTF.

In its sample, this clonotype was seen a few times. The chain combines TRBV29-1 with TRBJ2-5; no clear D gene. V shed 3 bases and J shed 3 bases, with 5 bases lying between them. The CDR3 runs 11 residues. Germline V gene sequence: CDR1 SQVTM, CDR2 ANQGSEA. CDR3 sequence (DNA): TGCAGCGTTGACAGAAAAGAGACCCAGTACTTC. Translation gives CSVDRKETQYF.

This clonotype was counted only a few times. V gene TRBV25-1 combines with J gene TRBJ1-2; D not certain. CDR1 and CDR2 (germline): MGHDK, SYGVNS. V was cut by 8 bases and J by 6 bases, with 13 bases left in between. The CDR3 contains 12 residues. CDR3 bases: TGTGCCAGCTCTCAGGACGGGAATGGCTACACCTTC. Its protein product is CASSQDGNGYTF.

The rearrangement links TRBV6-5 to TRBJ2-1, with a tentative D call TRBD1 (5 bases). This CDR3 region has 12 residues. From germline, CDR1 is MNHEY and CDR2 SVGAGI. V was trimmed by 6 bases and J by 15 bases, leaving 18 bases between them. Here the CDR3 DNA reads TGTGCCAGCAGCCAAAAGGGGTTCACACCGTTCTTC. This encodes CASSQKGFTPFF.

In its sample, this clonotype was seen many times. The gene calls are TRBV15 and TRBJ1-5; 9 nucleotides agree with TRBD1. The trim removed 1 base at V and 5 bases at J, leaving 6 bases unmatched. The CDR3 contains 16 residues. Germline CDR1 and CDR2: LNHNV and YYDKDF (reference sequence). The CDR3 nucleotides are TGTGCCACCAGCAGAGGAAACAGGGGGCGAGATCAGCCCCAGCATTTT. Encoded protein: CATSRGNRGRDQPQHF.

This clonotype was counted many times. This chain links TRBV5-1 with TRBJ2-3, with 8 nucleotides matching TRBD1. The germline gives CDR1 SGHRS, CDR2 YFSETQ. The length of the CDR3 is 15 residues. The V and J ends lost 4 bases and 4 bases, in that order; junction bases with no gene match: 8. The CDR3 loop reads CASSLGQGRADTQYF. CDR3 nucleotides: TGCGCCAGCAGCCTCGGACAGGGAAGGGCAGATACGCAGTATTTT.

V usage is TRBV2 and J usage is TRBJ1-4; TRBD1 matches 9 bases. The trim removed 6 bases at V and 6 bases at J, leaving 5 bases unmatched. CDR1 and CDR2 from the germline V gene are SNHLY and FYNNEI. The CDR3 covers 14 residues. Written as DNA, the CDR3 is TGTGCCAGCAGCGCGGACAGGGGCCATGAAAAACTGTTTTTT. Protein sequence: CASSADRGHEKLFF.

The rearrangement links TRBV10-3 to TRBJ2-7, with D perhaps being TRBD1 or TRBD2 (5 bases each). Germline CDR1 is ENHRY and CDR2 is SYGVKD. V lost 9 bases, J lost 6 bases, and 18 bases lay in between. The CDR3 is 13 amino acids. CDR3 amino acids: CAITGTQGSEQYF. The CDR3 DNA sequence: TGTGCCATAACCGGGACCCAGGGATCCGAGCAGTACTTC.

A few counts support this clonotype. The chain is built from TRBV7-9 and TRBJ2-3, with a possible D match to TRBD1 (6 bases). Between the trimmed V and J ends, which lost 10 bases and 0 bases, there was a span of 14 bases. Germline loops: CDR1 SEHNR, CDR2 FQNEAQ (reference sequence). CDR3 length equals 14 residues. The CDR3 nucleotides are TGTGCCATCCCTCAGGGGTATAGCACAGATACGCAGTATTTT. Translating gives CAIPQGYSTDTQYF. The full variable domain, rest sourced from reference TRBV7-9 and TRBJ2-3, is DTGVSQNPRHKITKRGQNVTFRCDPISEHNRLYWYRQTLGQGPEFLTYFQNEAQLEKSRLLSDRFSAERPKGSFSTLEIQRTEQGDSAMYLCAIPQGYSTDTQYFGPGTRLTVL.

This clonotype has at least ten counts. V and J are TRBV7-2 and TRBJ1-4; the D gene is possibly TRBD1 (6 bases). This CDR3 spans 16 amino acids. Germline CDR1 is SGHTA and CDR2 is FQGNSA. Trimming left V 5 bases short and J 4 bases short, with 17 bases between. CDR3: CASSAGTPTYNEKLFF. CDR3 coding DNA: TGTGCCAGCAGCGCTGGGACACCAACTTATAATGAAAAACTGTTTTTT.

This clonotype qualifies as medium-sized. The genes are TRBV28 and TRBJ2-7; D is possibly TRBD2 (6 bases). Trimming took 5 bases from V and 1 from J, leaving 18 bases between them. The CDR3 length is 16 residues. Looked up from germline, CDR1 is MDHEN and CDR2 is SYDVKM. The DNA of the CDR3 is TGTGCCAGCAGTCCCCGGAGTGGAGGGTTTTCCTACGAGCAGTACTTC. Encoded protein: CASSPRSGGFSYEQYF.